This paragraph reports one T cell receptor beta chain. The sample originates from a study of blood T cell repertoires in COVID-19. Study information: COVID-19 samples collected from the United States, Italy and Spain covered acute and convalescent phases.

As processed by the authors: Reference gene primer amplification gave nucleated cell count estimates. Generated by immunoSEQ multiplex PCR, the TCRdb table keeps only in-frame clones and is missing some. V and J calls and clone size come straight from that table; D and trimming were deduced from the DNA. The table includes 150,000 to 200,000 clones, just over 85% detected once. The germline V gene has CDR1 MGHRA and CDR2 YSYEKL. This CDR3 region has 15 residues. V was clipped by 0 bases and J by 7 bases, with 13 bases between them. V and J are TRBV4-1 and TRBJ1-5, with D possibly being TRBD1 (5 bases). The sample consisted of peripheral blood. The origin of this receptor is a man aged 50 or older with active or convalescent COVID-19. CDR3: CASSQDRVPGQPQHF. In nucleotides, the CDR3 is TGCGCCAGCAGCCAAGACAGGGTACCAGGCCAGCCCCAGCATTTT.